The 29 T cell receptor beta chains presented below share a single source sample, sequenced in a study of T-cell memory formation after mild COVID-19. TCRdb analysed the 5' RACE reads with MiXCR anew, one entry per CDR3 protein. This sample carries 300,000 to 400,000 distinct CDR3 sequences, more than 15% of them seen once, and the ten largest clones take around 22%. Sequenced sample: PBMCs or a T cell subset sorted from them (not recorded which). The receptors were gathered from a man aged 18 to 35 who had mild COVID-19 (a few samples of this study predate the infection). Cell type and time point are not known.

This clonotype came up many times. CDR3 amino acids: CAISESPNEQFF. In nucleotides, the CDR3 is TGTGCCATCAGTGAGTCGCCTAATGAGCAGTTCTTC. The J gene is TRBJ2-1, the V gene TRBV10-3; D unresolved. V lost 0 bases, J lost 7 bases, and 4 bases lay in between. CDR1 is ENHRY and CDR2 is SYGVKD in the germline V gene. This CDR3 has 12 amino acids.

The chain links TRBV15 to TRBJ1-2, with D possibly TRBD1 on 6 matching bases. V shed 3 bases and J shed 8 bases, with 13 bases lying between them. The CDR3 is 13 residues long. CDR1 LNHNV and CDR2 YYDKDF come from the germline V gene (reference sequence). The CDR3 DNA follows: TGTGCCACCAGCAGCCTGGGGGCTTGGGGCTACACCTTC. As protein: CATSSLGAWGYTF.

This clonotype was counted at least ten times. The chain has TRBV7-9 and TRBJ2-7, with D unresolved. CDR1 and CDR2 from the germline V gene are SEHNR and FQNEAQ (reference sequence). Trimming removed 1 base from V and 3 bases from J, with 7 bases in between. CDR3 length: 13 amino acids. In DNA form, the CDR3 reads TGTGCCAGCAGCTTAGAAAACTTCTACGAGCAGTACGTC. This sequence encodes CASSLENFYEQYV.

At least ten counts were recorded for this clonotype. This chain's CDR3 is CASSLDASFSYNEQFF. CDR3 nucleotide sequence: TGTGCCAGCAGCTTAGACGCCTCCTTCTCCTACAATGAGCAGTTCTTC. J is TRBJ2-1 and V is TRBV7-2, with D hard to call. Germline-derived CDR1 and CDR2 are SGHTA and FQGNSA. V gave up 1 base and J gave up 0 bases, with 10 bases separating them. This CDR3 has 16 amino acids.

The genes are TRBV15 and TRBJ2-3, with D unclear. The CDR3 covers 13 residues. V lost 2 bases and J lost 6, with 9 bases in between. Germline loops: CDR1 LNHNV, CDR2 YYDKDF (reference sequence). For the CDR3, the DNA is TGTGCCACCAGCAGAATTTTTCGCGATACGCAGTATTTT. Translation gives CATSRIFRDTQYF.

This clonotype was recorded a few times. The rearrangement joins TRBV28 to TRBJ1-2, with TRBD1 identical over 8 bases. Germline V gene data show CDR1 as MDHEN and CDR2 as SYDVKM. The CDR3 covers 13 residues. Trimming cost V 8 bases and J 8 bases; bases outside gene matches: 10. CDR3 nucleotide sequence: TGTGCCAGCCTCCCTTTCAGGGGGCAGGGCTACACCTTC. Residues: CASLPFRGQGYTF.

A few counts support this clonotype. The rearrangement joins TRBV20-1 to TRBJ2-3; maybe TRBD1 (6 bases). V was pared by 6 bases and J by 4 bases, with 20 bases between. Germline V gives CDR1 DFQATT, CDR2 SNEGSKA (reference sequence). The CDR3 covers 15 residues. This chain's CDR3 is CSAPSPLTGSDTQYF. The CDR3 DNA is TGCAGTGCCCCCTCGCCTCTTACAGGGTCAGATACGCAGTATTTT.

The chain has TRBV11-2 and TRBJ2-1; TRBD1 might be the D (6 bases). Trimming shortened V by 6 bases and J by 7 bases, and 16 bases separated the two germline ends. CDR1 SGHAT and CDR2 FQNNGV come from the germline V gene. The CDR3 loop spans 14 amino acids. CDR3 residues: CASSPPGTRNEQFF. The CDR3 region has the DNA TGTGCCAGCAGTCCGCCCGGGACACGGAATGAGCAGTTCTTC.

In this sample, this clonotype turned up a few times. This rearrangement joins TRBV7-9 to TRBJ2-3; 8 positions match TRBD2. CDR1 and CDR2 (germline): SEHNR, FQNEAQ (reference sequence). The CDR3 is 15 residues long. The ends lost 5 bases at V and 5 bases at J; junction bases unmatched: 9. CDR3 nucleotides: TGTGCCAGCAGCCTACTAGCGGCCTATGGAGATACGCAGTATTTT. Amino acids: CASSLLAAYGDTQYF.

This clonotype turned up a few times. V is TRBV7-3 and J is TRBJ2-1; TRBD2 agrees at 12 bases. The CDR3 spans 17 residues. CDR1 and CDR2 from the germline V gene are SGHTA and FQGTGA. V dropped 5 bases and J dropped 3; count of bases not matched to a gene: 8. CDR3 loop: CASSLMGTSGLYNEQFF. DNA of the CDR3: TGTGCCAGCAGCCTCATGGGGACTAGCGGGCTCTACAATGAGCAGTTCTTC.

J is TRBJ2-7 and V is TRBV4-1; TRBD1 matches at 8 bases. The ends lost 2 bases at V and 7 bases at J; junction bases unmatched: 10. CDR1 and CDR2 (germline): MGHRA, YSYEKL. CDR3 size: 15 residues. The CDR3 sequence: CASSQLRTGPREQYF. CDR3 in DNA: TGCGCCAGCAGCCAATTAAGGACAGGGCCTCGAGAGCAGTACTTC.

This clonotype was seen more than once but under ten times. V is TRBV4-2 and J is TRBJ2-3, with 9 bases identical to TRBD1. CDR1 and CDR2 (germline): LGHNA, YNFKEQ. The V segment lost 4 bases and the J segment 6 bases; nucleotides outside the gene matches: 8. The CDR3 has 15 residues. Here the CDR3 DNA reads TGTGCCAGCAGCCCAATGGGACAGGGTATGGATACGCAGTATTTT. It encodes CASSPMGQGMDTQYF.

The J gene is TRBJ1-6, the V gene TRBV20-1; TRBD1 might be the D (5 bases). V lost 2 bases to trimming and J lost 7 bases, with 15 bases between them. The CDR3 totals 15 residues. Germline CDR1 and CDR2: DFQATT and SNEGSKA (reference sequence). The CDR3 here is CSARLLTDKNSPLHF. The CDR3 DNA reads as TGCAGTGCTAGACTCCTGACAGATAAGAATTCACCCCTCCACTTT.

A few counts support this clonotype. The CDR3 protein is CASSLADGSYNEQFF. The CDR3, as DNA: TGTGCCAGCAGCTTAGCCGACGGCTCCTACAATGAGCAGTTCTTC. The rearrangement uses TRBV7-6 and TRBJ2-1; no clear D. The V end lost 0 bases, the J end lost 0 bases, and 6 bases lay between the germline ends. Looked up from germline, CDR1 is SGHVS and CDR2 is FNYEAQ. The length of the CDR3 is 15 residues.

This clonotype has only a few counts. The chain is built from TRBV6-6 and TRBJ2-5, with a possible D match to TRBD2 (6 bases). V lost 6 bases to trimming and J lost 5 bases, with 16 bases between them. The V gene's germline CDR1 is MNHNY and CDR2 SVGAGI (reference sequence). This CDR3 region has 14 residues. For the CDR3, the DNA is TGTGCCAGCAGGTCGACAGAGGGAGGCGAGACCCAGTACTTC. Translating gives CASRSTEGGETQYF.

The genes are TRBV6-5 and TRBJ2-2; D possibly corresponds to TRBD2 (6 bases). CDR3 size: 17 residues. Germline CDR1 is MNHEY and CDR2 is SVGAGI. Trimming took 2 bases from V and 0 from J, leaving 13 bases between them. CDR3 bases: TGTGCCAGCAGTTACCCCCCTGGGGGGTCGAACACCGGGGAGCTGTTTTTT. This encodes CASSYPPGGSNTGELFF.

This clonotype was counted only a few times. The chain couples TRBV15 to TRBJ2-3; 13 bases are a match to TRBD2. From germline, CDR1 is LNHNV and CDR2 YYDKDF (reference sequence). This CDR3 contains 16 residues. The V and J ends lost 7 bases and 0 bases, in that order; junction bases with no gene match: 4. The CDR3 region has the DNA TGTGCCACCAATGTGGGACTAGCGGGGAGCACAGATACGCAGTATTTT. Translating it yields CATNVGLAGSTDTQYF.

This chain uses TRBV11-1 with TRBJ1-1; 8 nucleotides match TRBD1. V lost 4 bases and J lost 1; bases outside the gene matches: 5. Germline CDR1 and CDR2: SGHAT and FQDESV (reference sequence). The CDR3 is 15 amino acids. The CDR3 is CASSSAGQANTEAFF. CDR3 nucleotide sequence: TGTGCCAGCAGCTCAGCGGGACAGGCGAACACTGAAGCTTTCTTT. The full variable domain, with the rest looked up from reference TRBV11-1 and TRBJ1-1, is EAEVAQSPRYKITEKSQAVAFWCDPISGHATLYWYRQILGQGPELLVQFQDESVVDDSQLPKDRFSAERLKGVDSTLKIQPAELGDSAMYLCASSSAGQANTEAFFGQGTRLTVV.

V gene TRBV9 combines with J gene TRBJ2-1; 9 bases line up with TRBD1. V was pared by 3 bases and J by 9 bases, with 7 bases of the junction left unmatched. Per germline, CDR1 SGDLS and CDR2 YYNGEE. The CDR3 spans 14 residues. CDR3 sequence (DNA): TGTGCCAGCAGCGAAGGACAGGGGTTGATTGAGCAGTTCTTC. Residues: CASSEGQGLIEQFF.

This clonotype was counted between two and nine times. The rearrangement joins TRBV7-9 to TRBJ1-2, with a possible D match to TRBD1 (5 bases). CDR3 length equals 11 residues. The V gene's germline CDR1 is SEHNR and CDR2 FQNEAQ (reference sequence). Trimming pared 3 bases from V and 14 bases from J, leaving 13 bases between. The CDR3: CASSLGLGSTF. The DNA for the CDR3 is TGTGCCAGCAGCTTGGGACTGGGAAGTACCTTC.

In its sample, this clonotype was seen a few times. Here the CDR3 DNA reads TGTGCCAGCAGCACCACCCCGGGGTTACCCCTCCACTTT. It translates to CASSTTPGLPLHF. The V call is TRBV7-2, the J call TRBJ1-6; D is uncertain. Germline lookup yields CDR1 SGHTA and CDR2 FQGNSA. The CDR3 has 13 amino acids. V was pared by 5 bases and J by 12 bases, with 14 bases between.

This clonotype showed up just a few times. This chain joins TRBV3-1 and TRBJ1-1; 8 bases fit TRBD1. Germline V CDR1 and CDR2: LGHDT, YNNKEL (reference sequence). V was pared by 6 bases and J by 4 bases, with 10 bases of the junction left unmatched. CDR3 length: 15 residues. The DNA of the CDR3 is TGTGCCAGCAGACTACGACAGGGGATGGGCACTGAAGCTTTCTTT. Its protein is CASRLRQGMGTEAFF.

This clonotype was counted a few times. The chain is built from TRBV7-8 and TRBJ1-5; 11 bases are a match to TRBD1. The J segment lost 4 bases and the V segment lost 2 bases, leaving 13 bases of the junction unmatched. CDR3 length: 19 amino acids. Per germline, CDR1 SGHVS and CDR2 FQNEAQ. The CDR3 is CASSLWDRGFLERNQPQHF. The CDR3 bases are TGTGCCAGCAGCTTATGGGACAGGGGGTTTTTGGAACGGAATCAGCCCCAGCATTTT.

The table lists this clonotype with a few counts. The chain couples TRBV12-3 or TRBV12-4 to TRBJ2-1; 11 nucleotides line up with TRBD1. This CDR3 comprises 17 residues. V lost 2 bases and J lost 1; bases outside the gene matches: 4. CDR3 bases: TGTGCCAGCAGTTTACCAGGACAGGGGGCTTCCTACAATGAGCAGTTCTTC. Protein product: CASSLPGQGASYNEQFF.

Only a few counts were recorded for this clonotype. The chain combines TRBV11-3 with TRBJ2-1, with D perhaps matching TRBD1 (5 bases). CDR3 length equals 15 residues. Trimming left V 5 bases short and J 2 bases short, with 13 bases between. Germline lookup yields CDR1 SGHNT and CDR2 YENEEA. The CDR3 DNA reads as TGTGCCAGCAGCCCGATGGGCAGGGCCTACAATGAGCAGTTCTTC. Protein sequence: CASSPMGRAYNEQFF.

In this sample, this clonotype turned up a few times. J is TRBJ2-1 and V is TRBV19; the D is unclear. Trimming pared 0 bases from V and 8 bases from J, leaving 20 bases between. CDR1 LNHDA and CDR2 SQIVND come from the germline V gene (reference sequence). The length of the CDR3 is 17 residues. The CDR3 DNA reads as TGTGCCAGTAGTATAGACACAGATCAGCGCCGACGGGATGAGCAGTTCTTC. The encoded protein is CASSIDTDQRRRDEQFF.

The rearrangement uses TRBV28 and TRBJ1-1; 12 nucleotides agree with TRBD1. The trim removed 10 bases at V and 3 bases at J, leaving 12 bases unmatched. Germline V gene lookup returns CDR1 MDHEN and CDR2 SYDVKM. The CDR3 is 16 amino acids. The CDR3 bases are TGTGCCACCCTATCCGGGACAGGGGGCGCCGACACTGAAGCTTTCTTT. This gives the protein CATLSGTGGADTEAFF.

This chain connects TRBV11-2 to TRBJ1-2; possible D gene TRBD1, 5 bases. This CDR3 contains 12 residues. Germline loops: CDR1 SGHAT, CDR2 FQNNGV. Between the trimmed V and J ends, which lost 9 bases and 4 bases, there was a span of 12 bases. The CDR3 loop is CASGFQGYGYTF. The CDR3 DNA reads TGTGCCAGTGGCTTTCAGGGCTATGGCTACACCTTC.

CDR3 protein: CASSYSMKGSGELFF. The CDR3 DNA sequence: TGTGCCAGCAGTTACTCGATGAAGGGGTCCGGGGAGCTGTTTTTT. The V call is TRBV6-5, the J call TRBJ2-2, with D possibly being TRBD1 (5 bases). Germline V gene data show CDR1 as MNHEY and CDR2 as SVGAGI. The CDR3 runs to 15 residues. V was trimmed by 0 bases and J by 6 bases, leaving 11 bases between them.